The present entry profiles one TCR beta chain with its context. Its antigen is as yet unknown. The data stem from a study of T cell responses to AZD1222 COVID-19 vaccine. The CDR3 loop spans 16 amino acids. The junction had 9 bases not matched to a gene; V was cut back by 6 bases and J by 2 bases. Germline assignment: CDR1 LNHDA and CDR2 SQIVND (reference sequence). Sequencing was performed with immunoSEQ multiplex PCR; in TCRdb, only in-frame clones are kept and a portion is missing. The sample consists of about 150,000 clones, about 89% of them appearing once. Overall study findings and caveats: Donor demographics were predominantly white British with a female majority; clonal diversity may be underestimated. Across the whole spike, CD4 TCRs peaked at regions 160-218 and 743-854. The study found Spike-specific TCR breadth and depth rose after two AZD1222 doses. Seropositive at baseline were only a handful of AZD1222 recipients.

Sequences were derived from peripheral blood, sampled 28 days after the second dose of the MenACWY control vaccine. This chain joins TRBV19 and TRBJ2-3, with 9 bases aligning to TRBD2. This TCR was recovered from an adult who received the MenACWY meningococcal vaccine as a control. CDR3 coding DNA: TGTGCCAGTAGATACAGCGGGGGGCAAATCACAGATACGCAGTATTTT. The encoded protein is CASRYSGGQITDTQYF.